The clone carrying this TCR beta chain has at least ten counts. Antigen specificity is unknown. V trimming: 5 bases; J trimming: 0 bases; junction bases outside the gene matches: 6. Germline CDR1 is SGHTA and CDR2 is FQGNSA. The CDR3 extends over 16 amino acids. This entry belongs to a study of T-cell memory formation after mild COVID-19. Study findings and constraints: Nothing showed for sure that second-wave clones peaking on day 37 were SARS-CoV-2 specific. From day 15 to 85, contracting clones were balanced between CD4 and CD8, whereas later expanders leaned toward CD4+.

TCRdb re-called the 5' RACE reads with MiXCR, one entry per CDR3 protein. This table has about 540,000 distinct CDR3 sequences, about a fifth appearing once. Sequenced sample: PBMCs or a T cell subset sorted from them (not recorded which). The TCR originated in an adult woman who had mild COVID-19 (a few samples of this study predate the infection). Cell type and time point are not known. The chain has TRBV7-2 and TRBJ2-3; 9 bases match TRBD2. Here the CDR3 DNA reads TGTGCCAGCAGCCCGACTAGCGGACCTAGCACAGATACGCAGTATTTT. Residues: CASSPTSGPSTDTQYF.